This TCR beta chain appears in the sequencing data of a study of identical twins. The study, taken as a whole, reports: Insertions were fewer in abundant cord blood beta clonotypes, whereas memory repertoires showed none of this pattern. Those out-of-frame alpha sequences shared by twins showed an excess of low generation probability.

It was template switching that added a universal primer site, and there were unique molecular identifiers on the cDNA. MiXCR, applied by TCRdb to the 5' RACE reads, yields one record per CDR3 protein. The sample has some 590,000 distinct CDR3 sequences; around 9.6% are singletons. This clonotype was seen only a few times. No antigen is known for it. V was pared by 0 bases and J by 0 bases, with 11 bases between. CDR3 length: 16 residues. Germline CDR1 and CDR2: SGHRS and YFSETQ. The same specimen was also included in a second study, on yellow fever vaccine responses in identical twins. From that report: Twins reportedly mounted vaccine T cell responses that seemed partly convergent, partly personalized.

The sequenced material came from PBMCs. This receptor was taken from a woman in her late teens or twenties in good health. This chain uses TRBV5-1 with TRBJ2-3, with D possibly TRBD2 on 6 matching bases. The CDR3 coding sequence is TGCGCCAGCAGCTTGGGGGAGGAGGTCAGCACAGATACGCAGTATTTT. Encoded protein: CASSLGEEVSTDTQYF.